This TCR beta chain was captured by sequencing in a study of tumor-infiltrating lymphocytes in primary liver carcinoma. Study-level background: Patients, male and female, were 30 to 69 years old.

It was unsorted whole blood that yielded blood RNA, and germline DNA was also extracted. Prior to the surgical procedure, around 4.3 milliliters of peripheral blood were collected. Comment on this clonotype: Sequence at one end of the junction differs from germline and may be a read error.

Researchers generated TCR beta cDNA from approximately 450 ng of total RNA, relying on a constant-region primer. ARM-PCR was slightly modified, and three nested multiplex PCR rounds with it gave rise to the TCR beta libraries. Each of the first two PCR rounds ran approximately 10 cycles with TRBV1-TRBV30 forward and C-beta reverse primers. TCRdb itself ran the multiplex PCR reads through MiXCR, one entry per CDR3 protein. Among 180,000 or so distinct CDR3 sequences listed, over 50% were seen once. Germline V CDR1 and CDR2: SGHAT, FQNNGV. The CDR3 extends over 13 amino acids. Input material: peripheral blood. V is TRBV11-2 and J is TRBJ2-7, with D perhaps matching TRBD2 (6 bases). The better agreement between TRBJ2-1 and the DNA end casts doubt on the J call. This TCR came from a man aged 35-49 years with primary liver carcinoma and hepatitis B virus infection. The CDR3 is CASGLGRYYEQFF. The CDR3 coding sequence is TGTGCCAGCGGCTTAGGGAGGTACTACGAGCAGTTCTTC.